This T cell receptor (beta chain) was documented in a study of cytomegalovirus exposure and HLA in healthy donors. There are a few counts of this clone. CDR3 size: 13 residues. Germline CDR1 reads MNHEY; CDR2 reads SVGAGI. V was pared by 4 bases and J by 3 bases, with 2 bases of the junction left unmatched. Use of 60 Vbeta and 13 Jbeta primers characterized the PCR. Generated by immunoSEQ multiplex PCR, the TCRdb table keeps only in-frame clones and is missing some. The sample has 35,000 to 45,000 clones; roughly half are singletons. The rearrangement joins TRBV6-5 to TRBJ1-2; 7 bases match TRBD1. This clonotype was obtained from a man aged 55 to 70 in good health and CMV-seronegative. What was sequenced was PBMCs. The chain's CDR3 is CASSFTGDYGYTF. The DNA of the CDR3 is TGTGCCAGCAGTTTCACAGGGGACTATGGCTACACCTTC.